Sequencing of this T cell receptor (beta chain) was carried out in a study of identical twins. Findings and limits, study-wide: Sequences that were beta out-of-frame showed weaker excess twin sharing. Model-predicted out-of-frame TCR alpha sharing fell below observed values in monozygotic twins. In cord blood, abundant beta clonotypes had fewer insertions; memory showed no trend.

Unique molecular identifiers were present on the cDNA, which also gained a universal primer site by template switching. One entry per CDR3 protein results from TCRdb running MiXCR on the 5' RACE reads. The sample holds under 250,000 distinct CDR3 sequences, roughly a tenth seen once. This clonotype has a handful of counts. Its antigen is not identified. This CDR3 comprises 14 residues. Trimming removed 8 bases at V and 6 bases at J, with 18 bases between. In germline, CDR1 is LGHDT, CDR2 YNNKEL (reference sequence). The sequenced sample consisted of memory (CD45RO+) T cells sorted from blood. The receptor comes from a woman in her late teens or twenties in good health. The chain recombines TRBV3-1 with TRBJ2-3, with D perhaps matching TRBD1 (8 bases). This chain's CDR3 is CASGLGTGRDTQYF. CDR3 bases: TGTGCCAGCGGACTAGGGACAGGAAGGGATACGCAGTATTTT.